This T cell receptor (beta chain) is from a study of T cells in Graves' hyperthyroidism and ophthalmopathy (dated by TCRdb to the late 2010s). For context, the study as a whole: Peripheral blood was sampled at the time of initial diagnosis, prior to any treatment. TCR V-J signatures able to tell the groups apart were searched for in a discovery cohort of about a hundred patients, of whom approximately 40 had Graves' ophthalmopathy and about 60 had stable Graves' hyperthyroidism. Prospective prediction of ophthalmopathy was tested in an independent validation cohort consisting of under 20 hyperthyroidism patients and around 16 patients who later progressed to ophthalmopathy. The roughly 99 discovery patients were divided at random into training and test sets in a 7:3 ratio. The study also compared thyroid tissue and blood T-cell repertoires from roughly six Graves' hyperthyroidism patients. Following sampling, methimazole starting at 30 mg daily was given to hyperthyroidism patients, and high-dose intravenous methylprednisolone was given to ophthalmopathy patients. The paper reports TCR Vbeta CDR3 sequencing of approximately 140 peripheral blood samples: around 45 ophthalmopathy, over 70 hyperthyroidism and approximately 17 progressor patients. What the research found in general, with its limitations: Ophthalmopathy was separated from stable hyperthyroidism by a 13 V-J signature model, with 85% to 90% sensitivity and approximately 81% specificity obtained in cross-validation and 80%/75% obtained in testing. Most expanded thyroid clonotypes (frequency above 0.001) were also found in blood, which suggests that blood repertoires may mirror thyroid immune responses. Sample size was not statistically predetermined, and blinding of investigators to group allocation was not performed. In validation, progression to ophthalmopathy was predicted by the model with 70.59% sensitivity and around 76% specificity, a median of approximately 6.5 months before onset.

This clonotype occurred many times. The antigen it recognizes is unknown. No base quality information exists; no much larger clone differs at one position. The TCR beta CDR3 regions were amplified from RNA transcripts. The TCR CDR3 was subjected to a first round of RT-PCR using the HTBI primer set and the Qiagen OneStep RT-PCR kit. A second multiplex PCR round built the libraries, followed by size selection and purification. Paired-end sequencing of the libraries was performed with 100 bp reads on an Illumina HiSeq2000. In the paper's pipeline: Raw data were processed with SOAPnuke, discarding reads with adapters, uncalled bases, mean Phred below 15, or no exact constant-primer or identifier match. COPE v1.2.5 was used to merge high-quality paired reads, and clonotypes were defined as unique nucleotide sequences. MiTCR v1.1 was used to align clonotypes to the IMGT TRBV, TRBD and TRBJ reference segments. The analysis included only V-J combinations with a frequency above 0.0001, which together covered around 99% of the repertoires. The TCS score was defined as the ratio of F50 (clonal expansion) to E x V (chaos), calculated using BLOSUM62-based TCRdist between CDR3 peptides within each V-J. Welch's t-statistics and random forest reduced around 510 V-J features to 10 to 15, which were used in a naive Bayes classifier (R e1071). TCRdb trimmed the raw reads at Q25, called clones with MiXCR and kept productive beta chains. Rows merge per CDR3 protein into single entries with the most common DNA and genes. These V and J calls derive from TCRdb rather than the authors' analysis. This sample lists around 420,000 distinct CDR3 sequences; approximately 14% were detected once. The ten biggest clones cover roughly 7.7% of the sample.

A patient counted as having stable Graves' hyperthyroidism if no progression to ophthalmopathy occurred over 18 months of follow-up. Hyperthyroidism patients were aged 18 to 65 years and newly diagnosed, with disease duration of less than 2 months. The study excluded patients with uncontrolled infections, other autoimmune diseases, pregnancy or lactation. Diagnoses relied on clinical symptoms, serum thyroxine and TRAb, thyroid ultrasound and orbital computed tomography. Ficoll-Paque density gradient centrifugation was used to isolate PBMCs from about 10 ml of fresh peripheral blood. Total RNA was extracted using Trizol reagent, and RNA quality was assessed on an Agilent 2100 Bioanalyzer. Trimming at the junction amounts to 2 bases on V and 6 bases on J, and the germline ends lie 8 bases apart. Including cysteine and phenylalanine, the CDR3 has 13 amino acids. CDR3 DNA is the only sequence kept; it has 39 bases, read in frame from the first base.

This sequence uses TRBV12-3 or TRBV12-4 and TRBJ2-1, with a weak D call of TRBD2 (6 bases match). The TCR sequence derives from a woman aged 18-30 years with Graves' hyperthyroidism. The sample comprised blood. This receptor has the CDR3 CASSLTEGNEQFF. The bases read TGTGCCAGCAGTTTAACGGAGGGCAATGAGCAGTTCTTC.